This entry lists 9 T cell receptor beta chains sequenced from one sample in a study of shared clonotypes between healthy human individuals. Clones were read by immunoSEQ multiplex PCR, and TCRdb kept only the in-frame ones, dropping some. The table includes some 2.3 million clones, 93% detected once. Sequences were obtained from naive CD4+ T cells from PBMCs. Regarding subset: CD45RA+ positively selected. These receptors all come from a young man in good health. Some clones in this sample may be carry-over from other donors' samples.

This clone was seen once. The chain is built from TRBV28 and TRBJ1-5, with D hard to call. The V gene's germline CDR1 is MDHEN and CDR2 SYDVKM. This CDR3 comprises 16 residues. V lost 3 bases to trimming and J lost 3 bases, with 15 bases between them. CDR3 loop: CASSFGGIPYNQPQHF. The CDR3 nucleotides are TGTGCCAGCAGTTTCGGCGGCATCCCTTACAATCAGCCCCAGCATTTT.

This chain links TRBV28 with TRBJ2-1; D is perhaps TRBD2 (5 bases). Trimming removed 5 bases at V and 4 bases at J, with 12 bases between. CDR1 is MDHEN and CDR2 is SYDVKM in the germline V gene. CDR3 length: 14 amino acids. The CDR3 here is CASSPSGAYNEQFF. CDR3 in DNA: TGTGCCAGCAGTCCCAGCGGAGCATACAATGAGCAGTTCTTC.

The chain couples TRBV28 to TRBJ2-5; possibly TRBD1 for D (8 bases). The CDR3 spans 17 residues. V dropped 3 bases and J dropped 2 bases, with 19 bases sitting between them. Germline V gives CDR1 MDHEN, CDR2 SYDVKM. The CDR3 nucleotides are TGTGCCAGCAGTTTGGGAGGGACCGGGACAGGACAAGAGACCCAGTACTTC. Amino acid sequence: CASSLGGTGTGQETQYF. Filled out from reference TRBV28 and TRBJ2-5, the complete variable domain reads DVKVTQSSRYLVKRTGEKVFLECVQDMDHENMFWYRQDPGLGLRLIYFSYDVKMKEKGDIPEGYSVSREKKERFSLILESASTNQTSMYLCASSLGGTGTGQETQYFGPGTRLLVL.

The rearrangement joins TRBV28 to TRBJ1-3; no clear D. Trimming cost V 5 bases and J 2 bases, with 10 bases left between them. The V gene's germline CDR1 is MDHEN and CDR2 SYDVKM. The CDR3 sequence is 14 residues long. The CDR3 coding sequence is TGTGCCAGCAGTAGAAGGGAAGCTGGAAACACCATATATTTT. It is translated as CASSRREAGNTIYF.

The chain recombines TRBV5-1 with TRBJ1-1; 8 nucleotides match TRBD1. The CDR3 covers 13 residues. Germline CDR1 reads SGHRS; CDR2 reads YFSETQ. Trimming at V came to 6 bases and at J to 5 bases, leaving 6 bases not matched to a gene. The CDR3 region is CASTRQGRTEAFF. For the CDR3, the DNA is TGCGCCAGCACCCGACAGGGGCGGACTGAAGCTTTCTTT.

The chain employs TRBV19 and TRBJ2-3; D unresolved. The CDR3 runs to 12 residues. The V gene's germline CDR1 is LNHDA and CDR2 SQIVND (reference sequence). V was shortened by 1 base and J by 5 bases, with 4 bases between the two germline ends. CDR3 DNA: TGTGCCAGTAGTATAGGGGTAGATACGCAGTATTTT. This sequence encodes CASSIGVDTQYF.

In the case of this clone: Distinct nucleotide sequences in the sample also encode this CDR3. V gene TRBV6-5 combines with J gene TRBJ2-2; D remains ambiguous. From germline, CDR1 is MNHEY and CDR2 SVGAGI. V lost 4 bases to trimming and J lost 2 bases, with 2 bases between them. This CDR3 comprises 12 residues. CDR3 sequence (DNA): TGTGCCAGCAGTTTAAACACCGGGGAGCTGTTTTTT. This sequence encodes CASSLNTGELFF.

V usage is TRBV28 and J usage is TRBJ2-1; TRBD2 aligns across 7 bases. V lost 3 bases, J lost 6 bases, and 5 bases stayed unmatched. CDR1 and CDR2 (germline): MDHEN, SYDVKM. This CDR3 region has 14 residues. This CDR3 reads CASSLAGDANEQFF. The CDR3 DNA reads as TGTGCCAGCAGTTTGGCGGGGGATGCCAATGAGCAGTTCTTC.

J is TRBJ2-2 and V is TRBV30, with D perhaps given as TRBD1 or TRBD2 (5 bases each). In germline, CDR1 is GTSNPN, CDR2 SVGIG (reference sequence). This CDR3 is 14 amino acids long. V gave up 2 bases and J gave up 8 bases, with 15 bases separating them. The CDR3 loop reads CAWSQGPAGGELFF. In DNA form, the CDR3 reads TGTGCCTGGAGTCAGGGACCCGCCGGGGGGGAGCTGTTTTTT.